This TCR beta chain was retrieved from a study of blood T cell repertoires in COVID-19 (dated by TCRdb to 2019 to 2021). For context, the study as a whole: Samples covering the acute and convalescent phases of COVID-19 were provided by collaborators in the United States, Italy and Spain. The material from the prospective study consisted of cDNA or gDNA derived from T cells, B-cell-depleted T cells, or PBMCs. Subjects who had been exposed to COVID-19, were actively infected with it, or had recovered from it provided the deeply sampled blood TCRbeta repertoires that made up the dataset. The repertoires were released in a freely available public database meant as a resource for research on the immune response to SARS-CoV-2. Samples were obtained from the ongoing ImmuneRACE study (first 160 participants) and from 1,000 to 1,500 subjects provided by 6 global collaborators. Sample metadata almost always included a de-identified subject ID, COVID-19 status, age in years and sex. Where available, HLA class I and class II types were taken from metadata supplied by the sample provider and were not determined by assay-based typing.

General study outcomes and caveats: How much clinical and demographic metadata was included differed by source and by participant, and the metadata was provided uncurated.

Whole blood was collected in K2EDTA tubes by collaborating institutions according to the institutions' own protocols. For TCRbeta analysis, collaborators shipped samples in one of three forms: frozen whole blood, isolated PBMCs, or DNA extracted from either of those sample types. TCRbeta CDR3 regions were amplified from genomic DNA by means of the immunoSEQ Assay, a bias-controlled multiplex PCR. The original methods were these. Within the assay, amplification of reference gene primers was used to estimate how many nucleated cells each sample contained. To quantify the absolute abundance of each unique TCRbeta CDR3 rearrangement, sequence reads were collapsed and filtered. Productive Simpson clonality was computed per sample as the square root of Simpson's diversity index over productive rearrangements. Imported from immuneACCESS, the table was reduced by TCRdb to in-frame sequences with V and J called. These copies leave out some clones; in studies compared against another copy, an unresolved V gene accounts for under half, and the cause of the remainder is not known. D and trimming were read from the DNA, whereas the V and J calls and clone size are those reported in that table. For this sample the table gives 100,000 or so clones, of which roughly four fifths were detected only once. The ten largest clones capture 4.1% of the sample.

Notes on this clone: The antigen it recognizes is unknown. The record has no base qualities; no much larger clone is one base away.

Ends trimmed: V by 0 bases, J by 6 bases; bases unmatched to a gene: 16. Counted from cysteine to phenylalanine, this CDR3 has 18 amino acids. Only the CDR3 portion is preserved as DNA: 54 bases, with reading frame beginning at the first base. For CDR1 and CDR2, the germline V gene lists LGHNA and YNFKEQ. The source of this sequence is a man aged 55 to 70 with acute or convalescent COVID-19. The sequenced sample consisted of peripheral blood. Recombination connected TRBV4-2 to TRBJ1-2; 7 bases in the middle match TRBD1. In nucleotides, the sequence is TGTGCCAGCAGCCAAGACAGGGGGACCCTCCTAGTCGGCGATGGCTACACCTTC. The translation is CASSQDRGTLLVGDGYTF.